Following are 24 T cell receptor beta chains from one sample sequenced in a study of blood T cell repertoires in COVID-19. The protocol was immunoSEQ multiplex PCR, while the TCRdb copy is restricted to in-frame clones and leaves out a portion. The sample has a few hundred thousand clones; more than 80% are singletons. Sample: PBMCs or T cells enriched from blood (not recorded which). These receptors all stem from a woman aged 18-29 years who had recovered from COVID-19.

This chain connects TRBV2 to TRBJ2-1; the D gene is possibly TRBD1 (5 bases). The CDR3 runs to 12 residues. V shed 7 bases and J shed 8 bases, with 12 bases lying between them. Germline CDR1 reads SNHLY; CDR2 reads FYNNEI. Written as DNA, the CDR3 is TGTGCCAGCACCAGGGAAGGCGATGAGCAGTTCTTC. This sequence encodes CASTREGDEQFF.

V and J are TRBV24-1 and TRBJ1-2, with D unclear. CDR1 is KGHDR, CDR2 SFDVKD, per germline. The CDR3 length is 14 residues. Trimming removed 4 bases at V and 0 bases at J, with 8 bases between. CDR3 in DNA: TGTGCCACCAGTGAATCCAGGTCTAACTATGGCTACACCTTC. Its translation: CATSESRSNYGYTF.

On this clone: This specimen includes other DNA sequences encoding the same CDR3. The CDR3 spells CASSIRGTEAFF. CDR3 nucleotide sequence: TGTGCCAGTAGTATTAGGGGCACTGAAGCTTTCTTT. The gene calls are TRBV19 and TRBJ1-1, with D maybe TRBD1 (5 bases). Germline CDR1 LNHDA, CDR2 SQIVND (reference sequence). CDR3 length: 12 residues. Trimming left V 3 bases short and J 4 bases short, with 6 bases between. The variable domain in full, with the rest retrieved from reference TRBV19 and TRBJ1-1, is DGGITQSPKYLFRKEGQNVTLSCEQNLNHDAMYWYRQDPGQGLRLIYYSQIVNDFQKGDIAEGYSVSREKKESFPLTVTSAQKNPTAFYLCASSIRGTEAFFGQGTRLTVV.

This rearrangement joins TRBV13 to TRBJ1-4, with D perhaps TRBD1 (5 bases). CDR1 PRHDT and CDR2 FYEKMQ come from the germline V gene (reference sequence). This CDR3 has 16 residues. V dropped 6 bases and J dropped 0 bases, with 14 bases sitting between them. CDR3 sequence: CASSERDRTTNEKLFF. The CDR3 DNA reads TGTGCCAGCAGTGAACGAGACAGAACAACTAATGAAAAACTGTTTTTT.

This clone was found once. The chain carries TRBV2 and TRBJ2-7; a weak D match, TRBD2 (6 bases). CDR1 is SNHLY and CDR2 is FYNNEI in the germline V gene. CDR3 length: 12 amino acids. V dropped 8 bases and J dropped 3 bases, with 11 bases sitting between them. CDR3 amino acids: CASGTSIYEQYF. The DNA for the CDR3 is TGTGCCAGCGGGACTTCGATCTACGAGCAGTACTTC.

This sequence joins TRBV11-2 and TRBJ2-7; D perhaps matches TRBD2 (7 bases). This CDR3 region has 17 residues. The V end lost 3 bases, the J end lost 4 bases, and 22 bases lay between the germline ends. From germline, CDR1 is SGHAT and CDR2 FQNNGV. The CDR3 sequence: CASSFFPPGGGSYEQYF. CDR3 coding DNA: TGTGCCAGCAGCTTTTTCCCCCCCGGCGGGGGCAGTTACGAGCAGTACTTC.

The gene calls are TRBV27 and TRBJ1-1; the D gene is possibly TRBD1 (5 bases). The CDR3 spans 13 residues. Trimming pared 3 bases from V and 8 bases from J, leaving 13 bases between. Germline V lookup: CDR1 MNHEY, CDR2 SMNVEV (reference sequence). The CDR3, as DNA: TGTGCCAGCAGTTTGAGTACGGGGGTAGAAGCTTTCTTT. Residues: CASSLSTGVEAFF.

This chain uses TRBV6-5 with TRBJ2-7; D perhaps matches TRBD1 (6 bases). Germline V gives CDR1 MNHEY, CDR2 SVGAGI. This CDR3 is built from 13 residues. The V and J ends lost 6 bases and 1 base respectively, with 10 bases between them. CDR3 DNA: TGTGCCAGCAGCCCGGACAGTTCCTACGAGCAGTACTTC. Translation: CASSPDSSYEQYF.

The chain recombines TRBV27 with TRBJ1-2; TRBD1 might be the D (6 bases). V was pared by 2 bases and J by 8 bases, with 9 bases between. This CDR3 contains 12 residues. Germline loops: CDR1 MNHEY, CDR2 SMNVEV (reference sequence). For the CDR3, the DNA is TGTGCCAGCAGTTTAGCCGGACAGGGCTACACCTTC. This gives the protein CASSLAGQGYTF.

The CDR3 DNA reads as TGTGCCAGCAGGAGAGGAACTAATGAAAAACTGTTTTTT. Translating it yields CASRRGTNEKLFF. The chain carries TRBV27 and TRBJ1-4, with unresolved D. The CDR3 length is 13 residues. The germline V gene encodes CDR1 MNHEY and CDR2 SMNVEV (reference sequence). Trimming took 6 bases from V and 1 from J, leaving 6 bases between them.

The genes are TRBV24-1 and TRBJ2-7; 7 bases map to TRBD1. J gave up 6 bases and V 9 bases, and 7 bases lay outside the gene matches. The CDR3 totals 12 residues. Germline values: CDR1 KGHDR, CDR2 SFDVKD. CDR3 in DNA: TGTGCCACCTCGACAGGGTGGGGCGAGCAGTACTTC. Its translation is CATSTGWGEQYF.

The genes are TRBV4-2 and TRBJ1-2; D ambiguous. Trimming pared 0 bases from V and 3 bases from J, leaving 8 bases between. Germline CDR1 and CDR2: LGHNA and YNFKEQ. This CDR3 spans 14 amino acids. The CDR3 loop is CASSQDWQDYGYTF. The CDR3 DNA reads TGTGCCAGCAGCCAAGATTGGCAGGACTATGGCTACACCTTC.

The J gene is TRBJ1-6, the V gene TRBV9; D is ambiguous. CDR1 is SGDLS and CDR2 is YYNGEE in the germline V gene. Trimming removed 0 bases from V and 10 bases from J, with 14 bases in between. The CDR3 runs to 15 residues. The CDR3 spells CASSVGAGSGSPLHF. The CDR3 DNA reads TGTGCCAGCAGCGTAGGGGCAGGTTCAGGATCACCCCTCCACTTT.

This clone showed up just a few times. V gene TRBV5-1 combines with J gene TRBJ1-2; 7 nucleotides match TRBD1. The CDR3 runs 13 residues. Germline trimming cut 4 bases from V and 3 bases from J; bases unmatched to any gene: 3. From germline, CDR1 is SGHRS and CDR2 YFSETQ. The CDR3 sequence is CASSAQGYYGYTF. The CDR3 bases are TGCGCCAGCAGCGCACAGGGGTACTATGGCTACACCTTC. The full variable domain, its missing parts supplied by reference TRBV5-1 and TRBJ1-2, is KAGVTQTPRYLIKTRGQQVTLSCSPISGHRSVSWYQQTPGQGLQFLFEYFSETQRNKGNFPGRFSGRQFSNSRSEMNVSTLELGDSALYLCASSAQGYYGYTFGSGTRLTVV.

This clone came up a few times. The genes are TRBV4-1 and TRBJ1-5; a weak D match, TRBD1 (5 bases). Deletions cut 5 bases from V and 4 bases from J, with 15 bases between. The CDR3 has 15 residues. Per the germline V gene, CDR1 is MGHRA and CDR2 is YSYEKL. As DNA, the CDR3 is TGCGCCAGCAGCGTCGGCGGGGGAGTTAATCAGCCCCAGCATTTT. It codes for CASSVGGGVNQPQHF.

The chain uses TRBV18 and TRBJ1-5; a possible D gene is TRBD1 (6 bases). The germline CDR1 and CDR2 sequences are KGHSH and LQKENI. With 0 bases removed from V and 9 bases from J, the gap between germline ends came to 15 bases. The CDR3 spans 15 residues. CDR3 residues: CASSPPGQSAGPQHF. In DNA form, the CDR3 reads TGTGCCAGCTCACCACCCGGACAGTCTGCGGGGCCCCAGCATTTT. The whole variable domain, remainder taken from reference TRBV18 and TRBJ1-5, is NAGVMQNPRHLVRRRGQEARLRCSPMKGHSHVYWYRQLPEEGLKFMVYLQKENIIDESGMPKERFSAEFPKEGPSILRIQQVVRGDSAAYFCASSPPGQSAGPQHFGDGTRLSIL.

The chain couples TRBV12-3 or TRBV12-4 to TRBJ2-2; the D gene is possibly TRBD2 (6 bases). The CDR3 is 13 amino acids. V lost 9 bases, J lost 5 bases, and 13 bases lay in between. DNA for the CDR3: TGTGCCAGTGGACTAACGGGAACCGGGGAGCTGTTTTTT. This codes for CASGLTGTGELFF.

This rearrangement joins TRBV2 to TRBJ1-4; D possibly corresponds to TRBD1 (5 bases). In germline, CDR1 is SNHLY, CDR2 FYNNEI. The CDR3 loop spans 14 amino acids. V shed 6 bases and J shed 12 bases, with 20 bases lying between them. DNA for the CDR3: TGTGCCAGCAGCGGGGGGACGGCCCTACGGGAACTGTTTTTT. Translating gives CASSGGTALRELFF.

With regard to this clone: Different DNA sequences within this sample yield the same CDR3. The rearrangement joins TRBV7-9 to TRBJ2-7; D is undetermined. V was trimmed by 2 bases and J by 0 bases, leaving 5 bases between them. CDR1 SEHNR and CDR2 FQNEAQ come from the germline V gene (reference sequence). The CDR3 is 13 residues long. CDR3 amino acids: CASSLPGSYEQYF. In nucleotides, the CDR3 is TGTGCCAGCAGCTTACCAGGCTCCTACGAGCAGTACTTC.

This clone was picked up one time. CDR3 DNA: TGTGCCAGTAGGCCTCGGGACTGGTCCCTCAACGAGCAGTACTTC. The encoded protein is CASRPRDWSLNEQYF. The chain links TRBV19 to TRBJ2-7; D possibly corresponds to TRBD2 (6 bases). This CDR3 comprises 15 residues. CDR1 is LNHDA and CDR2 is SQIVND in the germline V gene (reference sequence). With 6 bases removed from V and 5 bases from J, the gap between germline ends came to 20 bases.

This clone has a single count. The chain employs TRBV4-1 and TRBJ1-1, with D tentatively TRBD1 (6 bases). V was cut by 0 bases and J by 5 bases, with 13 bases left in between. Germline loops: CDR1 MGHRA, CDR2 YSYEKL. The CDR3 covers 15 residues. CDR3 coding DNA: TGCGCCAGCAGCCAAGATCGGGGGGCTGGGACTGAAGCTTTCTTT. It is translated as CASSQDRGAGTEAFF.

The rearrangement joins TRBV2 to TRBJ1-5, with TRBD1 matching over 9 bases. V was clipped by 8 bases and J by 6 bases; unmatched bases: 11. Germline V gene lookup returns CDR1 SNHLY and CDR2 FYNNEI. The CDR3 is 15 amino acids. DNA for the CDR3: TGTGCCAGCCAAGCAGGGGGACAGGGAAGTCAGCCCCAGCATTTT. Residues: CASQAGGQGSQPQHF.

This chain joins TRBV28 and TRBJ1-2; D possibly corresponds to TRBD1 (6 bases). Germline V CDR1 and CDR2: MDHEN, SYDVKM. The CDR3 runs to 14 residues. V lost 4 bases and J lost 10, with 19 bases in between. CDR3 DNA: TGTGCCAGCAGTTCGGCGGGCCCAGGGGAGCTCTACACCTTC. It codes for CASSSAGPGELYTF.

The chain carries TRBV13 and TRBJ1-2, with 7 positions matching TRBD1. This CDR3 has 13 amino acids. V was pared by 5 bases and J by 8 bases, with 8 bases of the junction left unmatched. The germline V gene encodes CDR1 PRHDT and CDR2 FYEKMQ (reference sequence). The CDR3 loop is CASSLGQAEGYTF. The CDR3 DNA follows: TGTGCCAGCAGCCTCGGACAGGCGGAGGGCTACACCTTC.